This TCR beta chain originates from a study of blood T cell repertoires in COVID-19. Study context: Spain, Italy and the United States supplied samples that represented acute and convalescent COVID-19.

Germline V gene lookup returns CDR1 MNHEY and CDR2 SVGAGI. Trimming pared 4 bases from V and 7 bases from J, leaving 20 bases between. This CDR3 has 16 amino acids. Libraries were prepared by immunoSEQ multiplex PCR; TCRdb keeps only in-frame clonotypes and omits some of them. The table has about 270,000 clones, approximately 90% seen once; the top ten hold 4.1%. Sequencing was carried out using PBMCs or T cells enriched from blood (not recorded which). This chain joins TRBV6-5 and TRBJ2-1; D is undetermined. The source of this sequence is a woman in her 30s with acute COVID-19. CDR3 sequence: CASSSRAILPLNEQFF. CDR3 nucleotide sequence: TGTGCCAGCAGTTCACGCGCAATCCTACCCTTAAATGAGCAGTTCTTC.